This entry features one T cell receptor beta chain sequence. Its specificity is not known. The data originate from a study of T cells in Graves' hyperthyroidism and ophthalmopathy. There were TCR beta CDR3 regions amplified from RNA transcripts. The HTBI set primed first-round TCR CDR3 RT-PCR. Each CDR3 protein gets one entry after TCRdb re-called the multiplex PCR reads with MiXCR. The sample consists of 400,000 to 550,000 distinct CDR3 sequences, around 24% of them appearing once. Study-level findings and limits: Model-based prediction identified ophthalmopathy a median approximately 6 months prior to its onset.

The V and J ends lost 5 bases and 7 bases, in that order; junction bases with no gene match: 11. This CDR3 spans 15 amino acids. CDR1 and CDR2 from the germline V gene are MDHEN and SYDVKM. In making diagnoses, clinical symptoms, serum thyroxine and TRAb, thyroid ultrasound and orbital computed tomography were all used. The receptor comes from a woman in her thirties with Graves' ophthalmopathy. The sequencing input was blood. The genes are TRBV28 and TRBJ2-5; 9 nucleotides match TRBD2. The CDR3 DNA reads TGTGCCAGCAGTCTTAGCGGGAGCGGTCTGGGGACCCAGTACTTC. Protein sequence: CASSLSGSGLGTQYF.